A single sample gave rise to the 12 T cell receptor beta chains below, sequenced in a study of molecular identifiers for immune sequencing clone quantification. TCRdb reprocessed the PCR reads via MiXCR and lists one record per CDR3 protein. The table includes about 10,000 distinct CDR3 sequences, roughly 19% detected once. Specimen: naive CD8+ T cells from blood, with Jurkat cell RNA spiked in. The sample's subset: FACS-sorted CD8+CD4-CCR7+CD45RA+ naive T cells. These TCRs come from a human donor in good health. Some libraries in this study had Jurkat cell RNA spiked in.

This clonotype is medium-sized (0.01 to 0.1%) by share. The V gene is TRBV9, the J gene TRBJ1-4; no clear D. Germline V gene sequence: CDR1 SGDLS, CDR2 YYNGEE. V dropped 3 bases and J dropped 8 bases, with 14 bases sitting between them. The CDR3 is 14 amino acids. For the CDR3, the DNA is TGTGCCAGCAGCGGTGCAGGTTATGGAGAAAAACTGTTTTTT. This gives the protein CASSGAGYGEKLFF.

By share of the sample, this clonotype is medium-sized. The CDR3 bases are TGTGCCAGCAAAGGGTCGGAATACACTGAAGCTTTCTTT. This codes for CASKGSEYTEAFF. The chain links TRBV18 to TRBJ1-1; unclear D gene. Germline assignment: CDR1 KGHSH and CDR2 LQKENI. The CDR3 runs to 13 residues. V was clipped by 8 bases and J by 3 bases, with 13 bases between them.

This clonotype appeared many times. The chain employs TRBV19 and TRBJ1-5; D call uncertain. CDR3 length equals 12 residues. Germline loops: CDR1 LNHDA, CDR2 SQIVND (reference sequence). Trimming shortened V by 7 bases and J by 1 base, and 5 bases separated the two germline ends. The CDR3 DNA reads TGTGCCAGTAAGGAGAGCAATCAGCCCCAGCATTTT. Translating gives CASKESNQPQHF.

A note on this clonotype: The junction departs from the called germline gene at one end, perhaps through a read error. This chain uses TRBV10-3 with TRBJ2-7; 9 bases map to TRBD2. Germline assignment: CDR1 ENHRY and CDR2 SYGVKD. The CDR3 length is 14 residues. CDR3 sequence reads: CTISEGRGGSEQYF. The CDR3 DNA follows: TGTACCATCAGTGAAGGGCGGGGGGGCTCCGAGCAGTACTTC.

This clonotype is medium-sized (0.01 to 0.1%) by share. The CDR3 DNA is TGTGCCAGCACCGCAGGCAGGGCAGATACGCAGTATTTT. It translates to CASTAGRADTQYF. The genes are TRBV3-1 and TRBJ2-3, with TRBD1 as a possible D gene (5 bases). Germline V lookup: CDR1 LGHDT, CDR2 YNNKEL (reference sequence). The germline V and J ends were trimmed by 7 bases and 4 bases, with 12 bases remaining between them. The CDR3 extends over 13 amino acids.

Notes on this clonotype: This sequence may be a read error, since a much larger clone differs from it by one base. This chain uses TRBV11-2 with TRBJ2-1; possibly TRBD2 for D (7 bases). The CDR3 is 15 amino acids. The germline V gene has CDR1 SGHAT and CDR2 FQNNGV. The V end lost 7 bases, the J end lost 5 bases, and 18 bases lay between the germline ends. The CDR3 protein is CASTGGLAAHNEQFF. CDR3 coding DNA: TGTGCCAGCACCGGGGGGCTAGCGGCCCACAATGAGCAGTTCTTC.

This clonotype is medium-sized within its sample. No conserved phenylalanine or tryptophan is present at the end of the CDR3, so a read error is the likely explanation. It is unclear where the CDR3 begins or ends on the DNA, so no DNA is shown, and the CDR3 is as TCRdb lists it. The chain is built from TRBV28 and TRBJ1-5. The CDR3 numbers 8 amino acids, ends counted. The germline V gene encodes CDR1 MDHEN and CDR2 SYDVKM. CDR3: CATSADSI.

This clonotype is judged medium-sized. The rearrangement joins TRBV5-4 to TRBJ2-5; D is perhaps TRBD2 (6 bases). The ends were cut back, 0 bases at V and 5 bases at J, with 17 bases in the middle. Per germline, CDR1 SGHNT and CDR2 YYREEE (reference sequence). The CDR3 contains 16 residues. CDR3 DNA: TGTGCCAGCAGCTTGGAGGAGTCGGGGGTTTTCGAGACCCAGTACTTC. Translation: CASSLEESGVFETQYF. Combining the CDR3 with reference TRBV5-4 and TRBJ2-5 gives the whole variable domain ETGVTQSPTHLIKTRGQQVTLRCSSQSGHNTVSWYQQALGQGPQFIFQYYREEENGRGNFPPRFSGLQFPNYSSELNVNALELDDSALYLCASSLEESGVFETQYFGPGTRLLVL.

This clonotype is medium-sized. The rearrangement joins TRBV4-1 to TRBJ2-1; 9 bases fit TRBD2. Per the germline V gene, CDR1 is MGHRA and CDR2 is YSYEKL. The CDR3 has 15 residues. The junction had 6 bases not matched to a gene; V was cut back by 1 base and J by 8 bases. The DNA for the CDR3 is TGCGCCAGCAGCCAAGTAGCGGGAGAGGGCGATGAGCAGTTCTTC. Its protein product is CASSQVAGEGDEQFF.

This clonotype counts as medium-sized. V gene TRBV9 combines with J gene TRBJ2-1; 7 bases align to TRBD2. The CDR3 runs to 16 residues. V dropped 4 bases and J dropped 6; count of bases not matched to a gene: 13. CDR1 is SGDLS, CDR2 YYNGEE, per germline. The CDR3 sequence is CASSPPPSGPLNEQFF. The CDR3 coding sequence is TGTGCCAGCAGCCCCCCGCCTAGCGGACCCCTCAATGAGCAGTTCTTC. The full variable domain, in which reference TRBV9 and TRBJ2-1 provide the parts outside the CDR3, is DSGVTQTPKHLITATGQRVTLRCSPRSGDLSVYWYQQSLDQGLQFLIQYYNGEERAKGNILERFSAQQFPDLHSELNLSSLELGDSALYFCASSPPPSGPLNEQFFGPGTRLTVL.

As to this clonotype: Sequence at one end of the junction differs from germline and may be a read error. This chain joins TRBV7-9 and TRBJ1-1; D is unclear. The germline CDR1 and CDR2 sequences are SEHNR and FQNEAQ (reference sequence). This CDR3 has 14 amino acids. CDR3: CASSLAPAGTEAFF. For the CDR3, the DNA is TGCGCCAGCAGCTTAGCCCCCGCGGGCACTGAAGCTTTCTTT.

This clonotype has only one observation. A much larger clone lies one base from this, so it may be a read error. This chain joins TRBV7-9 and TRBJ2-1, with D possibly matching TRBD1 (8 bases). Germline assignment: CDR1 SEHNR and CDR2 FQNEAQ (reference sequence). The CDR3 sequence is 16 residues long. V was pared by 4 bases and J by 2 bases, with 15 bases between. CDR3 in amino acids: CASSWGGTGPYNEQFF. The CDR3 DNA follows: TGTGCCAGCAGCTGGGGGGGGACAGGCCCCTACAATGAGCAGTTCTTC.